The 11 T cell receptor beta chains below come from one sample, sequenced in a study of blood T cell repertoires in COVID-19. TCRdb's table, derived via immunoSEQ multiplex PCR, lists solely in-frame clones and lacks some. In the table there are 250,000 to 300,000 clones, roughly 90% of which are singletons. Source material: peripheral blood. These receptors came from a young man with active or convalescent COVID-19.

The chain uses TRBV13 and TRBJ2-7; D is possibly TRBD2 (6 bases). The CDR3 totals 15 residues. The V gene's germline CDR1 is PRHDT and CDR2 FYEKMQ (reference sequence). V was clipped by 0 bases and J by 6 bases, with 15 bases between them. CDR3 sequence (DNA): TGTGCCAGCAGCTTAGGCGGGACTGGTCTTGGCGAGCAGTACTTC. It translates to CASSLGGTGLGEQYF.

This clone occurred a few times. V usage is TRBV7-6 and J usage is TRBJ2-7, with D possibly being TRBD1 (6 bases). V gave up 1 base and J gave up 6 bases, with 13 bases separating them. Germline-derived CDR1 and CDR2 are SGHVS and FNYEAQ. The CDR3 has 14 amino acids. This CDR3 is CASSLVQDSGEQYF. The CDR3, as DNA: TGTGCCAGCAGCTTAGTACAGGACAGCGGCGAGCAGTACTTC.

This clone was observed once. The chain joins TRBV12-3 or TRBV12-4 to TRBJ2-3; perhaps TRBD1 as D (6 bases). The CDR3 consists of 13 residues. The V end was cut by 8 bases, the J end by 3 bases, with 12 bases between. CDR3 region: CASRSTGTDTQYF. CDR3 nucleotides: TGTGCCAGCCGATCAACAGGGACAGATACGCAGTATTTT.

This rearrangement joins TRBV6-5 to TRBJ2-7; D call uncertain. The V gene's germline CDR1 is MNHEY and CDR2 SVGAGI. The V end lost 1 base, the J end lost 0 bases, and 7 bases lay between the germline ends. This CDR3 has 14 residues. The CDR3 bases are TGTGCCAGCAGTTACTTCCGCGACTCCTACGAGCAGTACTTC. Its protein is CASSYFRDSYEQYF.

V usage is TRBV19 and J usage is TRBJ1-5, with 7 bases fitting TRBD1. Trimming removed 7 bases from V and 2 bases from J; junction bases left unmatched: 8. Germline V gives CDR1 LNHDA, CDR2 SQIVND (reference sequence). CDR3 size: 15 residues. The chain's CDR3 is CASTMLDRGNQPQHF. CDR3 bases: TGTGCCAGTACCATGCTCGACAGGGGCAATCAGCCCCAGCATTTT.

The chain couples TRBV6-5 to TRBJ1-1; D gene uncertain. Per the germline V gene, CDR1 is MNHEY and CDR2 is SVGAGI. Trimming left V 6 bases short and J 0 bases short, with 11 bases between. CDR3 length: 14 amino acids. CDR3 bases: TGTGCCAGCAGATTAATCGGGGTGAACACTGAAGCTTTCTTT. Translating it yields CASRLIGVNTEAFF.

This clone was seen a handful of times. CDR3 nucleotide sequence: TGTGCCACCAGTGATGCGGACAGGGCCTATGGCTACACCTTC. This encodes CATSDADRAYGYTF. V gene TRBV24-1 combines with J gene TRBJ1-2, with 8 nucleotides matching TRBD1. Trimming at V came to 3 bases and at J to 4 bases, leaving 3 bases not matched to a gene. The CDR3 totals 14 residues. Germline CDR1 and CDR2: KGHDR and SFDVKD.

The V call is TRBV30, the J call TRBJ1-2; perhaps TRBD1 as D (6 bases). V lost 4 bases, J lost 4 bases, and 10 bases lay in between. The CDR3 has 12 amino acids. Germline V CDR1 and CDR2: GTSNPN, SVGIG (reference sequence). CDR3 nucleotide sequence: TGTGCCTGGATCGACAGGAGCTATGGCTACACCTTC. This translates into CAWIDRSYGYTF.

CDR3 in amino acids: CASIRRGGTDTQYF. The CDR3 nucleotides are TGTGCCAGCATCCGTCGGGGGGGCACAGATACGCAGTATTTT. The chain uses TRBV5-6 and TRBJ2-3; 7 bases map to TRBD2. Germline V gives CDR1 SGHDT, CDR2 YYEEEE. V shed 6 bases, J shed 1 base, and the junction held 5 bases outside the gene matches. This CDR3 region has 14 residues.

Remarks on this clone: This clone may be a read error of a much larger clone one base away. The chain recombines TRBV2 with TRBJ2-7; TRBD2 aligns across 8 bases. The CDR3 is 14 amino acids. The V gene end was trimmed by 6 bases and the J gene end by 0 bases; junction bases not matched to a gene: 4. In germline, CDR1 is SNHLY, CDR2 FYNNEI. CDR3 nucleotide sequence: TGTGCCAGCAGATCCGGGACTAGCTCCTACGAGCAGTACTTC. Its translation: CASRSGTSSYEQYF.

The chain has TRBV28 and TRBJ1-4; D is uncertain. This CDR3 is 16 amino acids long. Germline lookup yields CDR1 MDHEN and CDR2 SYDVKM. V shed 8 bases and J shed 5 bases, with 21 bases lying between them. CDR3 nucleotides: TGTGCCAGCTCCCCGGGGTTCCGCAGCCAAAATGAAAAACTGTTTTTT. This encodes CASSPGFRSQNEKLFF.